The clone carrying this T cell receptor (beta chain) occurred once. The V gene's germline CDR1 is SGHTA and CDR2 FQGNSA. Trimming removed 6 bases from V and 5 bases from J; junction bases left unmatched: 3. The CDR3 length is 14 residues. This entry comes from a study of technical replicates of blood from a handful of donors. The protocol was immunoSEQ multiplex PCR, while the TCRdb copy is restricted to in-frame clones and leaves out a portion. The sample shows 70,000 to 95,000 clones, around 97% of them seen only once. Material for sequencing was T cells isolated from PBMCs. The origin of this receptor is a human donor in good health. V and J are TRBV7-2 and TRBJ1-5; TRBD1 matches 11 bases. The CDR3 DNA reads TGTGCCAGCAGTCGGACAGGGGGCGATCAGCCCCAGCATTTT. Translation: CASSRTGGDQPQHF.